This entry describes one T cell receptor (beta chain). This specimen comes from a study of blood T cell repertoires in COVID-19. Only in-frame clones appear in the TCRdb table, and some are missing; sequencing was by immunoSEQ multiplex PCR. The data contain about 92,000 clones, roughly 88% of them seen just once; the ten biggest clones take up around 12%. This CDR3 spans 14 amino acids. Deletions cut 1 base from V and 6 bases from J, with 11 bases between. Germline V gene data show CDR1 as SGHTS and CDR2 as YDEGEE. V is TRBV5-8 and J is TRBJ1-5; D is uncertain. The sequencing sample was made of peripheral blood. The origin of this receptor is a human donor in a cohort sampled during active COVID-19. The CDR3 DNA sequence: TGTGCCAGCAGCTTGAAAGGGCGGGCTCAGCCCCAGCATTTT. Protein sequence: CASSLKGRAQPQHF.